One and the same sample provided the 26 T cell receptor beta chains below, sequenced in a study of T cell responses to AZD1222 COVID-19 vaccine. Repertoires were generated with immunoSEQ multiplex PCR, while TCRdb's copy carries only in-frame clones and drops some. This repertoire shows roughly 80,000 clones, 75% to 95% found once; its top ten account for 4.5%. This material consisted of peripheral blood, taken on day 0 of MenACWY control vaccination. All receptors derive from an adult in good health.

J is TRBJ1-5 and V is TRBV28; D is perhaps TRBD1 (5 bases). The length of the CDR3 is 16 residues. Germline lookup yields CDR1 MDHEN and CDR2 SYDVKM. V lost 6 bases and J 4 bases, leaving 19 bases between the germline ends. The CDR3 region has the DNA TGTGCCAGCAGCTCCTACGGGACGGGCCAAAATCAGCCCCAGCATTTT. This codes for CASSSYGTGQNQPQHF. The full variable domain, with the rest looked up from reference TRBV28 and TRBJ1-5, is DVKVTQSSRYLVKRTGEKVFLECVQDMDHENMFWYRQDPGLGLRLIYFSYDVKMKEKGDIPEGYSVSREKKERFSLILESASTNQTSMYLCASSSYGTGQNQPQHFGDGTRLSIL.

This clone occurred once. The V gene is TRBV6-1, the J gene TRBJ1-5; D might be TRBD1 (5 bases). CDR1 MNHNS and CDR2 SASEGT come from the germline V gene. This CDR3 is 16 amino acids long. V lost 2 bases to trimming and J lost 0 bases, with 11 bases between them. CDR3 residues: CASSETWGDSNQPQHF. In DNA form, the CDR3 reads TGTGCCAGCAGTGAAACTTGGGGGGATAGCAATCAGCCCCAGCATTTT.

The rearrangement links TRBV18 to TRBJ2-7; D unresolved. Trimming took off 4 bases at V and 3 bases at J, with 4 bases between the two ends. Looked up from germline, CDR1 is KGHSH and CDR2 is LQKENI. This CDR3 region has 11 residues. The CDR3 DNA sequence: TGTGCCAGCTCACTGGACTACGAGCAGTACTTC. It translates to CASSLDYEQYF.

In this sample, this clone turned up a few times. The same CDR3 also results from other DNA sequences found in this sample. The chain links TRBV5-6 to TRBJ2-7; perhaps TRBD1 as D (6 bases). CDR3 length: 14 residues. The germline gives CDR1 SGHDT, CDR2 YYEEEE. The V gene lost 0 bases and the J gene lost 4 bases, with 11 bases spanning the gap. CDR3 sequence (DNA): TGTGCCAGCAGCTTGGCAGGGGATGGTTACGAGCAGTACTTC. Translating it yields CASSLAGDGYEQYF.

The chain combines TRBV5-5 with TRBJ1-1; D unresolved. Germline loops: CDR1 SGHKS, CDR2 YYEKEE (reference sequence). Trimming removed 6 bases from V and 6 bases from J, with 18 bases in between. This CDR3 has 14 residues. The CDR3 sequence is CASTQTPRGAEAFF. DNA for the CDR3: TGTGCCAGCACCCAGACCCCCCGAGGCGCTGAAGCTTTCTTT.

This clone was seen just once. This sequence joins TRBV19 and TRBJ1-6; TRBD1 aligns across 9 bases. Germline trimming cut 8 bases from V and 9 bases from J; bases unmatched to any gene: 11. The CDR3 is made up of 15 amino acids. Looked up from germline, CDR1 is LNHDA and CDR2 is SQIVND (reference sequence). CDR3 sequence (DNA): TGTGCCAGTTCGTACCGGGACAGGGAATTTTCACCCCTCCACTTT. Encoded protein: CASSYRDREFSPLHF.

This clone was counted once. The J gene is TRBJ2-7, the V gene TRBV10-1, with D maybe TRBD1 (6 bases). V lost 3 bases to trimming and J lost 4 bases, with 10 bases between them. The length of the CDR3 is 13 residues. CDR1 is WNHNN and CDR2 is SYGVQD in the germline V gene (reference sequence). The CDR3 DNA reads TGCGCCAGCAGTGAAGGACAGTCATACGAGCAGTACTTC. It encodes CASSEGQSYEQYF.

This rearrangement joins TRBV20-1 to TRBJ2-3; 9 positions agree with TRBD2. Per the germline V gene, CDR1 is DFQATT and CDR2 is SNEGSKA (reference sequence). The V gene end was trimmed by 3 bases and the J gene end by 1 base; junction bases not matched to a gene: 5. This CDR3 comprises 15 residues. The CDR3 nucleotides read TGCAGTGCTAGTAGCTCTAGCGGGGGCACAGATACGCAGTATTTT. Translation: CSASSSSGGTDTQYF.

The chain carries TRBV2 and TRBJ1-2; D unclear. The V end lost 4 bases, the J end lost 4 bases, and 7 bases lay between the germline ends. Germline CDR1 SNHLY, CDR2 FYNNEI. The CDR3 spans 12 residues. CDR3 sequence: CASSGEVYGYTF. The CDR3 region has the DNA TGTGCCAGCAGTGGGGAGGTCTATGGCTACACCTTC.

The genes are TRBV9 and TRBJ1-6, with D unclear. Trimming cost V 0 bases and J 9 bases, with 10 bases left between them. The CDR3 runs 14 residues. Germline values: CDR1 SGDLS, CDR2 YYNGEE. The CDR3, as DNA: TGTGCCAGCAGCGTAGAAGATGGTAGTTCACCCCTCCACTTT. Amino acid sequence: CASSVEDGSSPLHF.

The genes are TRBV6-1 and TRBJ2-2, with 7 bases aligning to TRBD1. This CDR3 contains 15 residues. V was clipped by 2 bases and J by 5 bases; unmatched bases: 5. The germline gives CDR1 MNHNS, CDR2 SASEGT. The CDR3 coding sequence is TGTGCCAGCAGTGAAAGACAGGGTTATACCGGGGAGCTGTTTTTT. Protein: CASSERQGYTGELFF.

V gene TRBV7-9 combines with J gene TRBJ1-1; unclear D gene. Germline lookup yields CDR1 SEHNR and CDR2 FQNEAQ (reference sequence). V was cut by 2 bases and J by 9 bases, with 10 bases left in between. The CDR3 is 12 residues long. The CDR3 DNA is TGTGCCAGCAGCTTACCGGGCACCAAAGCTTTCTTT. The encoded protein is CASSLPGTKAFF.

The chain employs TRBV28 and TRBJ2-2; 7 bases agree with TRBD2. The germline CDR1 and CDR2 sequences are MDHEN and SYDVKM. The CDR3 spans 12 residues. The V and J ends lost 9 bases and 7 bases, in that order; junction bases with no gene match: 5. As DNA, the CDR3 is TGTGCCAGTGCGGGAGTTCACGGGGAGCTGTTTTTT. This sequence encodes CASAGVHGELFF.

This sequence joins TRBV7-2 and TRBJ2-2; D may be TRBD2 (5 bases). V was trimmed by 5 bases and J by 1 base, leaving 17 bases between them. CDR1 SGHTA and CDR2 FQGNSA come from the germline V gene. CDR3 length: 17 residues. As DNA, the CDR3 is TGTGCCAGCAGCGCAAGACCTCCGGCGGGGAACACCGGGGAGCTGTTTTTT. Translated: CASSARPPAGNTGELFF.

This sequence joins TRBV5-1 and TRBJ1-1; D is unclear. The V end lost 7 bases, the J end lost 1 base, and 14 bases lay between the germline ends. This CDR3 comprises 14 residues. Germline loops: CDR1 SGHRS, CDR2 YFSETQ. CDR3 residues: CASCDHLGNTEAFF. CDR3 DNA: TGCGCCAGCTGCGACCATTTGGGGAACACTGAAGCTTTCTTT.

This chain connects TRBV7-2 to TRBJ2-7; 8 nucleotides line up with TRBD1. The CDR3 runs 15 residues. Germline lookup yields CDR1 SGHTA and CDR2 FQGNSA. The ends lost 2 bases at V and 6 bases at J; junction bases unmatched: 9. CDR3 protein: CASSLRQGNPGEQYF. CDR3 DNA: TGTGCCAGCAGCTTACGACAGGGGAACCCTGGCGAGCAGTACTTC.

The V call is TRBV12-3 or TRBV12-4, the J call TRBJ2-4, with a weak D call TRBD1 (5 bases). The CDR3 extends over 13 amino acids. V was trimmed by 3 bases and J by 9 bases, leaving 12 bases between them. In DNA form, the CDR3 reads TGTGCCAGCAGTTTGGGGCGCCCGGGCATTCAGTACTTC. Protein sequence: CASSLGRPGIQYF.

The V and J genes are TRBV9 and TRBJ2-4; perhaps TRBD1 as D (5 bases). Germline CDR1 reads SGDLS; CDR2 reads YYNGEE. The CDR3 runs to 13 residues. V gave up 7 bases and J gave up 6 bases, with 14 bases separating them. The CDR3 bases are TGTGCCAGCGGGAACGGACAAATAAACATTCAGTACTTC. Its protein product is CASGNGQINIQYF.

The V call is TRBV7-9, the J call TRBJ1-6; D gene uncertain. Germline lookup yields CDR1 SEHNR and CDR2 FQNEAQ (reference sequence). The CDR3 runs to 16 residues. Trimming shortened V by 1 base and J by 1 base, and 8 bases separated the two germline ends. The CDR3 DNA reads TGTGCCAGCAGCTTAGGCACGGGGTCCTATAATTCACCCCTCCACTTT. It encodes CASSLGTGSYNSPLHF.

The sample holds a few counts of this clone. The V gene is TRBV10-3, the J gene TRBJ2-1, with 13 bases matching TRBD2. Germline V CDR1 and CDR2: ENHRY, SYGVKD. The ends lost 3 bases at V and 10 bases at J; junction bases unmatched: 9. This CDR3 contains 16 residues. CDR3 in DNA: TGTGCCATCAGTGAACGACTAGCGGGAGGTGGTTCGGAGCAGTTCTTC. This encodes CAISERLAGGGSEQFF.

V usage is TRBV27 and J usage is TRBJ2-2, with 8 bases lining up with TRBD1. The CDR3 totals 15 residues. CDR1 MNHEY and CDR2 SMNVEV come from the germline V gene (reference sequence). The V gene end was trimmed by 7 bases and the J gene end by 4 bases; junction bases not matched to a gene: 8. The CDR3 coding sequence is TGTGCCAGCAAGCGACAGGGGTTGGGCACCGGGGAGCTGTTTTTT. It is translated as CASKRQGLGTGELFF.

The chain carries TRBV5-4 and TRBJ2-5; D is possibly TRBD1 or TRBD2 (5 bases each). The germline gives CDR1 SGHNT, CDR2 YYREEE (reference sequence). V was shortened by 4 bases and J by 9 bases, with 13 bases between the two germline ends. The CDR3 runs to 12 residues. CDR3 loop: CASSRDQAAQYF. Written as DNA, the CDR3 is TGTGCCAGCAGCAGGGACCAAGCGGCCCAGTACTTC.

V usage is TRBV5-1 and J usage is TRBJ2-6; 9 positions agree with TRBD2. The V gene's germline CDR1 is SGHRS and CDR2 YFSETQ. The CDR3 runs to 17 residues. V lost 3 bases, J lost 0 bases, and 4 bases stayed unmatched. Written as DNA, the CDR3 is TGCGCCAGCAGCTGGACTAGCGTGAGCTCTGGGGCCAACGTCCTGACTTTC. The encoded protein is CASSWTSVSSGANVLTF.

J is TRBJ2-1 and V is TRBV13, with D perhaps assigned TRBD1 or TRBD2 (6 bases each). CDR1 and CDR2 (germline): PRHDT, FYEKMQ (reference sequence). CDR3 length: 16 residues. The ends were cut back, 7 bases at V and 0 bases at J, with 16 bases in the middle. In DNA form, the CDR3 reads TGTGCCAGCACCGGGGGCGCGTCCAGCTCCTACAATGAGCAGTTCTTC. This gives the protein CASTGGASSSYNEQFF.

CDR3 amino acids: CASSSGQPQHF. The CDR3 DNA reads TGTGCCAGCAGCTCCGGCCAGCCCCAGCATTTT. The chain uses TRBV5-8 and TRBJ1-5, with D unresolved. This CDR3 comprises 11 residues. V was clipped by 3 bases and J by 7 bases, with 5 bases between them. The germline gives CDR1 SGHTS, CDR2 YDEGEE. The complete variable domain, with remaining parts taken from reference TRBV5-8 and TRBJ1-5, reads EAGVTQSPTHLIKTRGQQATLRCSPISGHTSVYWYQQALGLGLQFLLWYDEGEERNRGNFPPRFSGRQFPNYSSELNVNALELEDSALYLCASSSGQPQHFGDGTRLSIL.

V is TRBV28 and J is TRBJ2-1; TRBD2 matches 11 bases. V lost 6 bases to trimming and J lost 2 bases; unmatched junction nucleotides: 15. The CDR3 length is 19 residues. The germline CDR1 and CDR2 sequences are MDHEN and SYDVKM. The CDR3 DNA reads TGTGCCAGCAGACCACAAAAGACTAGCGGGAACCGTCCCTACAATGAGCAGTTCTTC. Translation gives CASRPQKTSGNRPYNEQFF.